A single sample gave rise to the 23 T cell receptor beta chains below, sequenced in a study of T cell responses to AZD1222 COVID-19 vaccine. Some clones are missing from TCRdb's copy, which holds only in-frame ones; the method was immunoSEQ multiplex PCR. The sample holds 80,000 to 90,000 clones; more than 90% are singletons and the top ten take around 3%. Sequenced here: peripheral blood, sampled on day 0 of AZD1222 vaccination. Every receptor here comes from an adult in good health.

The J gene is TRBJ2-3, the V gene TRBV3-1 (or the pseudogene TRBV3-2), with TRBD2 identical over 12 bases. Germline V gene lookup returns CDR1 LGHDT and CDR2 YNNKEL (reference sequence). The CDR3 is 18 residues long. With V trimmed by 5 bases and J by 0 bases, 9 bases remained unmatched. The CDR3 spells CASSETSGGAISTDTQYF. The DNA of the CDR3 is TGTGCCAGCAGCGAGACTAGCGGGGGTGCGATTAGCACAGATACGCAGTATTTT.

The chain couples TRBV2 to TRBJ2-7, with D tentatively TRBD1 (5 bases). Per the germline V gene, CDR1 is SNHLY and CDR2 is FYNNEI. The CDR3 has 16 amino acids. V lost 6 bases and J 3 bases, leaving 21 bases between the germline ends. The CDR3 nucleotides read TGTGCCAGCAGCCATCCCCTCCCAGGGCCGGGCTACGAGCAGTACTTC. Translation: CASSHPLPGPGYEQYF.

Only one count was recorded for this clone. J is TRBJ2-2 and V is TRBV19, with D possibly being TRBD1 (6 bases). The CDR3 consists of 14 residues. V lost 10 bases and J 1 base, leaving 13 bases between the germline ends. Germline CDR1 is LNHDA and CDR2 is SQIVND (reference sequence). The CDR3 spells CAIRRQENTGELFF. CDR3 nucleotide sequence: TGTGCCATCCGGCGACAGGAGAACACCGGGGAGCTGTTTTTT.

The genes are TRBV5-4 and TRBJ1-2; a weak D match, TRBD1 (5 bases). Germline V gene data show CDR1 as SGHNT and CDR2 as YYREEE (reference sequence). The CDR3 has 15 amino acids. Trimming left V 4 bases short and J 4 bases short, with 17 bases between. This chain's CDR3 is CASSDSRAAAYGYTF. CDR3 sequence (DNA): TGTGCCAGCAGCGATTCCAGGGCTGCAGCCTATGGCTACACCTTC.

CDR3 nucleotides: TGCGCCAGCAGCTTGAGCCCAGGCCGCTCTGGAAACACCATATATTTT. Translation gives CASSLSPGRSGNTIYF. This chain links TRBV5-1 with TRBJ1-3; D is undetermined. V lost 1 base to trimming and J lost 0 bases, with 11 bases between them. Germline values: CDR1 SGHRS, CDR2 YFSETQ. The CDR3 has 16 residues.

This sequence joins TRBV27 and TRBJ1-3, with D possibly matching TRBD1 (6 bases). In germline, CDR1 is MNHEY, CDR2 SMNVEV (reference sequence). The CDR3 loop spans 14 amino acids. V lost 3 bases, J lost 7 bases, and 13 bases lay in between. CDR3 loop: CASSLGQRGNTIYF. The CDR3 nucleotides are TGTGCCAGCAGTTTGGGACAAAGAGGCAACACCATATATTTT.

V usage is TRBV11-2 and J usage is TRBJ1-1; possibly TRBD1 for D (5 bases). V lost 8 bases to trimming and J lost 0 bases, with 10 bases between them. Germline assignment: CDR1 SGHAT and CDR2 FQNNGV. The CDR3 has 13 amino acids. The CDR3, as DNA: TGTGCCAGCGGGGCAGGCATGAACACTGAAGCTTTCTTT. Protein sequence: CASGAGMNTEAFF.

The CDR3 DNA reads as TGTGCCAGTAGTCCGGACAGGGGGCTCAATGAGCAGTTCTTC. This codes for CASSPDRGLNEQFF. The V call is TRBV19, the J call TRBJ2-1; 11 nucleotides align to TRBD1. V lost 5 bases to trimming and J lost 6 bases; unmatched junction nucleotides: 3. Germline assignment: CDR1 LNHDA and CDR2 SQIVND (reference sequence). The CDR3 covers 14 residues.

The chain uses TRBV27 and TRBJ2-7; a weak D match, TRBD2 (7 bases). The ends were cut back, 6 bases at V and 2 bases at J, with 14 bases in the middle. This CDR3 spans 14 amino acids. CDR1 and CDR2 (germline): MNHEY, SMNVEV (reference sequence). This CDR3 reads CASSLFGGPYEQYF. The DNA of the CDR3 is TGTGCCAGCAGCCTATTCGGGGGGCCCTACGAGCAGTACTTC.

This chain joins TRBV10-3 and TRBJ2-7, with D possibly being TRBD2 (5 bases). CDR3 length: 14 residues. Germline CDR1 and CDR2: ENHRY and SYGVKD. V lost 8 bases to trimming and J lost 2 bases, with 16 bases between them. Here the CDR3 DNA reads TGTGCCATCGCCCACAGCTCGGGAACCTACGAGCAGTACTTC. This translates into CAIAHSSGTYEQYF.

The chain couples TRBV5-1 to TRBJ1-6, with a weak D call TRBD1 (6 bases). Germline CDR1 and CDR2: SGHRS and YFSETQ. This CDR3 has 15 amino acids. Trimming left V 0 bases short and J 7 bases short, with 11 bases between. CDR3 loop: CASSLDGQRNSPLHF. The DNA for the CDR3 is TGCGCCAGCAGCTTGGATGGACAGCGAAATTCACCCCTCCACTTT.

The DNA for the CDR3 is TGTGCCGGCCAGGGGGCGGTCTACAATGAGCAGTTCTTC. It yields the protein CAGQGAVYNEQFF. This chain uses TRBV2 with TRBJ2-1; 8 positions agree with TRBD1. Trimming took 11 bases from V and 3 from J; bases not matched to a gene: 6. Per germline, CDR1 SNHLY and CDR2 FYNNEI. The CDR3 length is 13 residues.

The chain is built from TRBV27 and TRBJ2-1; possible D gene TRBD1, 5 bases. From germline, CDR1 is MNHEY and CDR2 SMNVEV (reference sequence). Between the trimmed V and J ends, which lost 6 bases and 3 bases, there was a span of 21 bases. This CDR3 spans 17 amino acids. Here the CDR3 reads CASSLLKGAGNYNEQFF. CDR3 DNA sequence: TGTGCCAGCAGCCTTCTCAAAGGGGCAGGGAACTACAATGAGCAGTTCTTC.

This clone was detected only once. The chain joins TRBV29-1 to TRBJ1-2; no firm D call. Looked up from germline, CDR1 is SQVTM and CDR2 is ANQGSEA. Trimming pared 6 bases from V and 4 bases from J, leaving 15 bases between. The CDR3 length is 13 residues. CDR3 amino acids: CSVSSSQSYGYTF. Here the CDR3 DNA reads TGCAGCGTCAGCTCAAGTCAGTCCTATGGCTACACCTTC.

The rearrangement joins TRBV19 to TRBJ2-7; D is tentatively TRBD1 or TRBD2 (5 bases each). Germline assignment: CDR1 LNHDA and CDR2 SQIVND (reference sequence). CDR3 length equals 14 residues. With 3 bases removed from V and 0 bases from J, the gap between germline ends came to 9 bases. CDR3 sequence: CASSMRGSSYEQYF. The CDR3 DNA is TGTGCCAGTAGTATGAGGGGTAGCTCCTACGAGCAGTACTTC.

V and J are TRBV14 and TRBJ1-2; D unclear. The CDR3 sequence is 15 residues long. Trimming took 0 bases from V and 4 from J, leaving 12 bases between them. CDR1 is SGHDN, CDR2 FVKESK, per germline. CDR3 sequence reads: CASSQEQGRVYGYTF. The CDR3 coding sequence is TGTGCCAGCAGCCAAGAACAAGGACGGGTCTATGGCTACACCTTC. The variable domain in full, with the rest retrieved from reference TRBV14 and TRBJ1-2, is EAGVTQFPSHSVIEKGQTVTLRCDPISGHDNLYWYRRVMGKEIKFLLHFVKESKQDESGMPNNRFLAERTGGTYSTLKVQPAELEDSGVYFCASSQEQGRVYGYTFGSGTRLTVV.

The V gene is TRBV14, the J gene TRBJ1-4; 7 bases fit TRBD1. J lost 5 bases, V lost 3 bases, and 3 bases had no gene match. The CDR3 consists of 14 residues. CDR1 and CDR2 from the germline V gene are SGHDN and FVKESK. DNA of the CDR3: TGTGCCAGCAGCCAGAGACAGGGAAATGAAAAACTGTTTTTT. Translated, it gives CASSQRQGNEKLFF.

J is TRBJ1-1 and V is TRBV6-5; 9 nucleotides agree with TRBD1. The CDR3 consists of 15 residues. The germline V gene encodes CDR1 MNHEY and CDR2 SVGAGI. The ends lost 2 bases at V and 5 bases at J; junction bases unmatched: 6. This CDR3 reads CASSYPPGQGTEAFF. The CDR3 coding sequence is TGTGCCAGCAGTTACCCTCCGGGACAGGGAACTGAAGCTTTCTTT.

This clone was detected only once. CDR3 in DNA: TGCAGTGCCCAGCGCGGTGAAAAACTGTTTTTT. Protein sequence: CSAQRGEKLFF. J is TRBJ1-4 and V is TRBV20-1, with unresolved D. V lost 6 bases, J lost 7 bases, and 9 bases lay in between. Per the germline V gene, CDR1 is DFQATT and CDR2 is SNEGSKA (reference sequence). This CDR3 spans 11 amino acids.

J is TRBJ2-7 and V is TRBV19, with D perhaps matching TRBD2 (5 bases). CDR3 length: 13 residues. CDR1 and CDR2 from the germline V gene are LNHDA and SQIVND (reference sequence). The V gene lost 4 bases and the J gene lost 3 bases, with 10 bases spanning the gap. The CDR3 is CASSTQDFYEQYF. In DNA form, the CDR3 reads TGTGCCAGTAGTACTCAGGACTTCTACGAGCAGTACTTC.

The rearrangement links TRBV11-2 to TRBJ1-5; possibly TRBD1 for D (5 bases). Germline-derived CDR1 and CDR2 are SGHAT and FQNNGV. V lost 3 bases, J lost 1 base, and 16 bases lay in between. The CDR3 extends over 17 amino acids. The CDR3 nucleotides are TGTGCCAGCAGCTTCGGCAGGGCGGAACGGAGCAATCAGCCCCAGCATTTT. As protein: CASSFGRAERSNQPQHF.

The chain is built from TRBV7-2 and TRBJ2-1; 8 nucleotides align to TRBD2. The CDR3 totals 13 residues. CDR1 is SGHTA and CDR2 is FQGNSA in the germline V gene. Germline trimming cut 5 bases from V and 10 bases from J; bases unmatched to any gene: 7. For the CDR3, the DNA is TGTGCCAGCAGCCCCCCTAGCGGGCGCGAGCAGTTCTTC. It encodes CASSPPSGREQFF.

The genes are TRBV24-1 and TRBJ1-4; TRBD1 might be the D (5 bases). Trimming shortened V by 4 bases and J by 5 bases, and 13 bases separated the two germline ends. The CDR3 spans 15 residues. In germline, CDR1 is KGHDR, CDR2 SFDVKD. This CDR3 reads CATSESGTANEKLFF. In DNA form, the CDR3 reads TGTGCCACCAGTGAATCCGGGACGGCGAATGAAAAACTGTTTTTT.